A single sample is the source of the 27 T cell receptor beta chains below, sequenced in a study of blood T cells in healthy people across ages. It was with a sample-barcoded 5' primer and a J-beta primer mix that a second PCR of roughly 7 to 12 cycles was run. Each CDR3 protein is one row after TCRdb ran MiXCR on the 5' RACE reads. In the table there are 1.8 million or so distinct CDR3 sequences, approximately 39% of which are singletons. The specimen was blood. These receptors were obtained from a human donor in good health.

The V gene is TRBV9, the J gene TRBJ1-6; tentatively, D is TRBD1 (5 bases). The V end lost 4 bases, the J end lost 7 bases, and 18 bases lay between the germline ends. The CDR3 contains 16 residues. Germline V gene lookup returns CDR1 SGDLS and CDR2 YYNGEE. The CDR3 loop is CASSPFSQGQNSPLHF. The CDR3 nucleotides are TGTGCCAGCAGCCCATTTTCTCAGGGCCAGAATTCACCCCTCCACTTT.

The chain has TRBV5-1 and TRBJ2-5, with 7 bases lining up with TRBD1. The junction had 11 bases not matched to a gene; V was cut back by 3 bases and J by 12 bases. The germline V gene encodes CDR1 SGHRS and CDR2 YFSETQ. The CDR3 loop spans 13 amino acids. DNA for the CDR3: TGCGCCAGCAGCTCATTCGACAGGGCTAGAGAGTACTTC. It specifies CASSSFDRAREYF.

A word on this clonotype: A read error may explain this, as a much larger clone is one base away. The genes are TRBV10-3 and TRBJ1-1, with D uncertain. This CDR3 is 12 amino acids long. CDR1 is ENHRY and CDR2 is SYGVKD in the germline V gene. The CDR3 sequence is CVISEARSEAFF. CDR3 nucleotide sequence: TGTGTCATCAGTGAGGCGAGGAGTGAAGCTTTCTTT.

The V and J genes are TRBV12-3 or TRBV12-4 and TRBJ1-1, with TRBD1 matching over 8 bases. This CDR3 is 13 amino acids long. With V trimmed by 6 bases and J by 7 bases, 7 bases remained unmatched. CDR3 DNA sequence: TGTGCCAGCAGGGCTACAGGGGGTGTTGAAGCTTTCTTT. Amino acid sequence: CASRATGGVEAFF.

In this sample, this clonotype turned up a few times. The V and J genes are TRBV7-3 and TRBJ2-3; no definite D call. V was cut by 5 bases and J by 1 base, with 10 bases left in between. Germline CDR1 is SGHTA and CDR2 is FQGTGA. CDR3 length: 14 amino acids. This chain's CDR3 is CASSPFRGTDTQYF. The CDR3 bases are TGTGCCAGCAGCCCCTTTAGAGGCACAGATACGCAGTATTTT. Supplemented by reference TRBV7-3 and TRBJ2-3, the full variable domain reads GAGVSQTPSNKVTEKGKYVELRCDPISGHTALYWYRQSLGQGPEFLIYFQGTGAADDSGLPNDRFFAVRPEGSVSTLKIQRTERGDSAVYLCASSPFRGTDTQYFGPGTRLTVL.

The sample holds a few counts of this clonotype. V usage is TRBV9 and J usage is TRBJ1-1, with 7 bases identical to TRBD1. Germline trimming cut 0 bases from V and 0 bases from J; bases unmatched to any gene: 2. In germline, CDR1 is SGDLS, CDR2 YYNGEE. This CDR3 has 15 amino acids. CDR3 sequence reads: CASSVGGQMNTEAFF. CDR3 bases: TGTGCCAGCAGCGTAGGGGGACAGATGAACACTGAAGCTTTCTTT.

This sequence joins TRBV4-3 and TRBJ2-2, with 7 bases matching TRBD2. CDR1 and CDR2 (germline): LGHNA, YSLEER. The V and J ends lost 0 bases and 6 bases, in that order; junction bases with no gene match: 19. The CDR3 runs to 20 residues. CDR3 nucleotides: TGCGCCAGCAGCCAAGAGTTTTTGCGGGGGACTTCCGAGGCAGCCGGGGAGCTGTTTTTT. Translating it yields CASSQEFLRGTSEAAGELFF.

This clonotype has a handful of counts. The chain carries TRBV6-5 and TRBJ1-6; no clear D. The CDR3 is made up of 13 amino acids. CDR1 and CDR2 (germline): MNHEY, SVGAGI. V lost 6 bases and J lost 10, with 13 bases in between. Written as DNA, the CDR3 is TGTGCCAGCAGCCGGGAATTTGGGTCACCCCTCCACTTT. Translated, it gives CASSREFGSPLHF.

This clonotype was counted a few times. CDR3 in DNA: TGTGCCAGCAGCCCCGGGGGGCGGGGGAATCGGGGGACCCAGTACTTC. Translating it yields CASSPGGRGNRGTQYF. The V call is TRBV7-2, the J call TRBJ2-7, with TRBD2 as a possible D gene (7 bases). The tail of the sequence fits TRBJ2-5 better, so the J call may be wrong. CDR3 length equals 16 residues. The V gene's germline CDR1 is SGHTA and CDR2 FQGNSA.

This clonotype has only a few counts. CDR3 DNA sequence: TGTGCCAGCAGACTCGGACAGGCGGGCGGCCAGCCCCAGCATTTT. It is translated as CASRLGQAGGQPQHF. V gene TRBV6-6 combines with J gene TRBJ1-5; 7 bases align to TRBD1. The CDR3 spans 15 residues. Germline loops: CDR1 MNHNY, CDR2 SVGAGI (reference sequence). Trimming took 6 bases from V and 7 from J; bases not matched to a gene: 12.

This clonotype turned up a few times. The chain recombines TRBV11-1 with TRBJ1-2; 7 bases map to TRBD1. Trimming removed 5 bases from V and 8 bases from J; junction bases left unmatched: 8. The length of the CDR3 is 13 residues. CDR1 and CDR2 (germline): SGHAT, FQDESV (reference sequence). CDR3 sequence: CASSVPGQKGYTF. CDR3 sequence (DNA): TGTGCCAGCAGCGTCCCGGGACAGAAAGGCTACACCTTC.

In this sample, this clonotype turned up a few times. The chain links TRBV5-5 to TRBJ1-5; weak D call: TRBD1 (6 bases). CDR1 and CDR2 (germline): SGHKS, YYEKEE (reference sequence). The V end was cut by 0 bases, the J end by 9 bases, with 10 bases between. The CDR3 contains 13 residues. CDR3 DNA sequence: TGTGCCAGCAGCTTGGAGGGGGTCGGGCCCCAGCATTTT. It yields the protein CASSLEGVGPQHF.

The CDR3 region is CSAGRLAERETQYF. The CDR3, as DNA: TGCAGCGCCGGAAGGCTAGCAGAACGAGAGACCCAGTACTTC. The rearrangement uses TRBV20-1 and TRBJ2-5, with D perhaps TRBD2 (5 bases). The CDR3 totals 14 residues. The germline gives CDR1 DFQATT, CDR2 SNEGSKA (reference sequence).

This clonotype has only one observation. This chain joins TRBV7-2 and TRBJ1-4; TRBD1 agrees at 7 bases. CDR1 and CDR2 (germline): SGHTA, FQGNSA. Unmatched junction bases numbered 11, after V lost 9 bases and J lost 4 bases. CDR3 length equals 15 residues. The CDR3 protein is CASSRQQGINEKLFF. CDR3 bases: TGTGCCAGTAGCCGCCAACAGGGGATTAATGAAAAACTGTTTTTT.

This clonotype was counted a few times. The chain uses TRBV10-3 and TRBJ1-1, with D unclear. There are 15 residues in the CDR3. Germline V CDR1 and CDR2: ENHRY, SYGVKD. The V end lost 3 bases, the J end lost 5 bases, and 16 bases lay between the germline ends. CDR3 DNA sequence: TGTGCCATCAGTGACCTAGGAGGCGGGAGAACTGAAGCTTTCTTT. Encoded protein: CAISDLGGGRTEAFF.

V and J are TRBV18 and TRBJ1-6; possibly TRBD1 for D (6 bases). V gave up 3 bases and J gave up 6 bases, with 12 bases separating them. CDR3 length equals 15 residues. Germline V gives CDR1 KGHSH, CDR2 LQKENI. The CDR3 nucleotides are TGTGCCAGCTCACCGCAGGGACAACCTAATTCACCCCTCCACTTT. As protein: CASSPQGQPNSPLHF.

The V gene is TRBV7-2, the J gene TRBJ2-5; possibly TRBD1 or TRBD2 for D (6 bases each). The CDR3 extends over 16 amino acids. Germline CDR1 SGHTA, CDR2 FQGNSA. V was pared by 9 bases and J by 5 bases, with 25 bases between. The CDR3 protein is CASVAGTSLWRETQYF. The CDR3 DNA is TGTGCCAGTGTGGCGGGGACATCACTCTGGCGGGAGACCCAGTACTTC.

This clonotype was seen a few times. The chain uses TRBV7-6 and TRBJ1-5; D is ambiguous. Deletions cut 5 bases from V and 2 bases from J, with 13 bases between. The length of the CDR3 is 15 residues. The germline gives CDR1 SGHVS, CDR2 FNYEAQ. This chain's CDR3 is CASSREVFGNQPQHF. CDR3 nucleotides: TGTGCCAGCAGCCGGGAGGTTTTTGGCAATCAGCCCCAGCATTTT.

The chain uses TRBV2 and TRBJ2-5; a possible D gene is TRBD2 (5 bases). Trimming took 8 bases from V and 2 from J, leaving 9 bases between them. CDR1 and CDR2 from the germline V gene are SNHLY and FYNNEI. CDR3 length: 12 amino acids. The CDR3 loop reads CASGEQQETQYF. CDR3 DNA sequence: TGTGCCAGCGGGGAGCAACAAGAGACCCAGTACTTC.

This clonotype was seen more than once but under ten times. The chain recombines TRBV29-1 with TRBJ2-1, with TRBD2 matching 10 bases. The V segment lost 6 bases and the J segment 8 bases; nucleotides outside the gene matches: 13. Looked up from germline, CDR1 is SQVTM and CDR2 is ANQGSEA. The CDR3 covers 15 residues. The CDR3 sequence is CSVWVGSSGGDEQFF. DNA of the CDR3: TGCAGCGTCTGGGTGGGGTCTAGCGGGGGCGATGAGCAGTTCTTC.

The chain has TRBV7-3 and TRBJ2-3, with TRBD2 identical over 10 bases. The germline V gene encodes CDR1 SGHTA and CDR2 FQGTGA. Trimming removed 3 bases from V and 6 bases from J; junction bases left unmatched: 6. The CDR3 is 15 residues long. Written as DNA, the CDR3 is TGTGCCAGCAGCTTCCTAGCGGGGGAAGGGGATACGCAGTATTTT. Its protein product is CASSFLAGEGDTQYF.

About this clonotype: A junction boundary mismatches the germline segment, possibly from a read error. The rearrangement joins TRBV11-2 to TRBJ2-7, with 8 nucleotides matching TRBD2. The germline CDR1 and CDR2 sequences are SGHAT and FQNNGV. The CDR3 covers 14 residues. The CDR3 nucleotides read TGTGCCGGCAGCGCCGGGAGGGAGGGCTACGAGCAGTACTTC. Its translation: CAGSAGREGYEQYF.

The chain has TRBV9 and TRBJ2-7; D perhaps matches TRBD1 (5 bases). The CDR3 is made up of 14 amino acids. Trimming took off 4 bases at V and 2 bases at J, with 13 bases between the two ends. Per germline, CDR1 SGDLS and CDR2 YYNGEE. As DNA, the CDR3 is TGTGCCAGCAGCCTAATGGACACCCCCTACGAGCAGTACTTC. It specifies CASSLMDTPYEQYF.

The genes are TRBV5-6 and TRBJ2-7; no firm D call. The V end was cut by 0 bases, the J end by 7 bases, with 23 bases between. The V gene's germline CDR1 is SGHDT and CDR2 YYEEEE. The CDR3 has 17 amino acids. Here the CDR3 DNA reads TGTGCCAGCAGCTTGGCCAGTAACACAATACGTCCTAATGAGCAGTACTTC. Translated: CASSLASNTIRPNEQYF.

This clonotype has a handful of counts. V usage is TRBV5-1 and J usage is TRBJ2-2, with a tentative D call TRBD2 (5 bases). Trimming stripped 4 bases from V and 4 bases from J, with 8 bases between. The germline gives CDR1 SGHRS, CDR2 YFSETQ. CDR3 length: 13 residues. The CDR3 DNA follows: TGCGCCAGCAGCGAGGACTTCACCGGGGAGCTGTTTTTT. As protein: CASSEDFTGELFF.

The chain employs TRBV7-2 and TRBJ2-5, with unresolved D. Germline CDR1 SGHTA, CDR2 FQGNSA. V was clipped by 1 base and J by 11 bases, with 14 bases between them. This CDR3 region has 13 residues. CDR3 amino acids: CASSLESGRIQYF. In DNA form, the CDR3 reads TGTGCCAGCAGCTTAGAGTCCGGACGAATTCAGTACTTC.

This clonotype was seen just once. CDR3 protein: CASSQLAGGSLYEQYF. Here the CDR3 DNA reads TGTGCCAGCAGCCAACTAGCGGGGGGATCACTCTACGAGCAGTACTTC. The gene calls are TRBV7-2 and TRBJ2-7; 12 nucleotides line up with TRBD2. Per the germline V gene, CDR1 is SGHTA and CDR2 is FQGNSA. The CDR3 consists of 16 residues. The J segment lost 3 bases and the V segment lost 5 bases, leaving 8 bases of the junction unmatched.